A selection of T cell receptor beta chains follows, all from one sample in a study of T cell repertoires in cytomegalovirus infection. TCRdb reanalysed the reads using MiXCR and keeps one entry per CDR3 protein. The data show roughly 300,000 distinct CDR3 sequences, more than 8% seen once. The specimen was PBMCs. The receptors come from a human donor in good health (CMV status not recorded). Some clones in this sample may be carry-over from other donors' samples. CDR3s include the opening cysteine and the closing phenylalanine or tryptophan. A D gene is named only where the DNA matches it firmly. The size field is filled for only some rows; it gives once, few, many or a size class.

>TRBV6-2/TRBV6-3|.|TRBJ2-6|many
CASSSGGSGANVLTF
TGTGCCAGCAGTTCCGGGGGCTCTGGGGCCAACGTCCTGACTTTC
>TRBV3-1|TRBD1|TRBJ2-3|.
CASSPKVWVYRGTDTQYF
TGTGCCAGCAGCCCTAAAGTTTGGGTTTACAGGGGAACAGATACGCAGTATTTT
>TRBV4-3|.|TRBJ2-3|few
CASSRSGAMGTDTQYF
TGCGCCAGCAGCCGCTCCGGGGCCATGGGCACAGATACGCAGTATTTT
>TRBV7-3|.|TRBJ2-2|many
CASSPPNGLNTGELFF
TGTGCCAGCAGCCCCCCTAACGGCCTGAACACCGGGGAGCTGTTTTTT
>TRBV7-3|TRBD2|TRBJ2-1|.
CASSLTRSGRYNEEFF
TGTGCCAGCAGCTTAACTCGTAGCGGGCGGTACAATGAGGAGTTCTTC
>TRBV7-2|.|TRBJ2-5|many
CASSPRVETQYF
TGTGCCAGCAGCCCCCGGGTGGAGACCCAGTACTTC
>TRBV7-2|.|TRBJ1-1|many
CASRRGPNTEAFF
TGTGCCAGCAGACGGGGACCGAACACTGAAGCTTTCTTT
>TRBV27|TRBD2|TRBJ2-3|many
CASSLFSGGFTDTQYF
TGTGCCAGCAGTTTATTTAGCGGGGGCTTCACAGATACGCAGTATTTT
>TRBV19|.|TRBJ2-7|few
CASKAGNKPPYEQYF
TGTGCCAGTAAGGCGGGGAACAAACCCCCCTACGAGCAGTACTTC
>TRBV6-6|.|TRBJ2-5|.
CASSYGSGPQETQYF
TGTGCCAGCAGTTATGGGTCCGGGCCCCAAGAGACCCAGTACTTC
>TRBV7-2|.|TRBJ2-5|many
CASSPARNQETQYF
TGTGCCAGCAGCCCCGCCCGGAACCAAGAGACCCAGTACTTC
>TRBV20-1|.|TRBJ1-4|.
CSASRQNEKLFF
TGCAGTGCTAGCCGGCAGAATGAAAAACTGTTTTTT
>TRBV20-1|TRBD2|TRBJ2-4|.
CSARSWTSGPRVAKNIQYF
TGCAGTGCTAGATCGTGGACTAGCGGCCCAAGGGTTGCCAAAAACATTCAGTACTTC
>TRBV7-2|TRBD2|TRBJ2-1|many
CASSFGTSGGLGEQFF
TGTGCCAGCAGCTTCGGGACTAGCGGGGGGTTAGGTGAGCAGTTCTTC
>TRBV15|.|TRBJ2-2|.
CATSAPRRGANTGELFF
TGTGCCACCAGCGCACCACGAAGAGGGGCTAACACCGGGGAGCTGTTTTTT
>TRBV20-1|TRBD2|TRBJ2-7|few
CSARTSEPEQYF
TGCAGTGCTCGGACTAGCGAGCCCGAGCAGTACTTC
>TRBV28|.|TRBJ1-1|many
CASRAPLQGSKSLYTEAFF
TGTGCCAGCAGAGCCCCCCTACAGGGATCTAAGTCGCTGTACACTGAAGCTTTCTTT
>TRBV7-9|TRBD1|TRBJ2-5|few
CASSKGQRVETQYF
TGTGCCAGCAGCAAGGGACAGAGAGTGGAGACCCAGTACTTC
>TRBV5-4|TRBD1|TRBJ2-2|.
CASRPAGTANTGELFF
TGTGCCAGCAGACCGGCCGGGACAGCAAACACCGGGGAGCTGTTTTTT
>TRBV6-2/TRBV6-3|TRBD2|TRBJ2-1|.
CASSYGSSSGGSYNEQFF
TGTGCCAGCAGTTATGGGAGTTCCAGCGGGGGCTCCTACAATGAGCAGTTCTTC
>TRBV7-2|.|TRBJ2-7|many
CASTRPGYMDEQYF
TGTGCCAGCACCCGTCCCGGTTACATGGACGAGCAGTACTTC
>TRBV3-1|.|TRBJ2-7|many
CASSHAYSGYEQYF
TGTGCCAGCAGCCACGCTTATTCAGGCTACGAGCAGTACTTC
>TRBV19|.|TRBJ2-5|.
CASSIGQSQETQYF
TGTGCCAGTAGTATAGGTCAGTCCCAAGAGACCCAGTACTTC
>TRBV29-1|TRBD1|TRBJ1-2|many
CSVDGQGHTF
TGCAGCGTTGACGGACAGGGCCACACCTTC
>TRBV19|TRBD1|TRBJ1-5|.
CASSNLRQGYQPQHF
TGTGCCAGTAGTAACCTAAGACAGGGCTATCAGCCCCAGCATTTT
>TRBV19|TRBD2|TRBJ2-1|many
CASSTLGGLAGGFSYNEQFF
TGTGCCAGTAGTACCTTGGGGGGACTAGCGGGGGGGTTCTCCTACAATGAGCAGTTCTTC
>TRBV4-3|.|TRBJ1-1|many
CASSQELNTIGTEAFF
TGCGCCAGCAGCCAAGAGCTGAACACCATTGGCACTGAAGCTTTCTTT
>TRBV29-1|.|TRBJ2-5|few
CSVEVVEGETQYF
TGCAGCGTTGAAGTGGTCGAGGGGGAGACCCAGTACTTC
>TRBV25-1|.|TRBJ2-7|few
CASLDLWGDYEQYF
TGTGCCAGTCTGGATCTCTGGGGAGATTACGAGCAGTACTTC
>TRBV12-3/TRBV12-4|.|TRBJ2-5|.
CASTDVGAINGAQYF
TGTGCCAGCACCGACGTCGGGGCCATTAACGGAGCCCAGTACTTC
>TRBV6-1|TRBD1|TRBJ1-5|many
CASSGRLNRGLGNQPQHF
TGTGCCAGCAGTGGTCGGTTGAACAGGGGATTAGGCAATCAGCCCCAGCATTTT
>TRBV7-2|.|TRBJ2-7|many
CASSLFKGTKREQYF
TGTGCCAGCAGCTTATTCAAGGGGACAAAACGGGAGCAGTACTTC
>TRBV20-1|.|TRBJ2-7|few
CSARLETGGLTYEQYF
TGCAGTGCTAGACTTGAAACGGGGGGCCTCACCTACGAGCAGTACTTC
>TRBV28|.|TRBJ2-5|few
CASSFRQGPETQYF
TGTGCCAGCAGTTTTAGGCAGGGTCCGGAGACCCAGTACTTC
>TRBV5-1|.|TRBJ2-1|many
CASSPEGWANYNEQFF
TGCGCCAGCAGCCCGGAAGGTTGGGCTAACTACAATGAGCAGTTCTTC
>TRBV19|.|TRBJ1-1|few
CASSTKLTNTEAFF
TGTGCCAGTAGTACTAAACTCACAAACACTGAAGCTTTCTTT
>TRBV18|TRBD2|TRBJ2-7|.
CASSPLSGREQYF
TGTGCCAGCTCACCCCTCTCCGGGAGGGAGCAGTACTTC
>TRBV19|.|TRBJ1-5|few
CASTDSNQPQHF
TGTGCCAGTACCGATAGCAATCAGCCCCAGCATTTT
>TRBV18|.|TRBJ2-7|many
CASSPRPGPYEQYF
TGTGCCAGCTCACCACGTCCGGGACCCTACGAGCAGTACTTC
>TRBV7-9|.|TRBJ1-6|.
CASSPRDTNFNSPLHF
TGTGCCAGCAGCCCGAGGGACACCAATTTTAATTCACCCCTCCACTTT
>TRBV12-3/TRBV12-4|TRBD1|TRBJ2-5|.
CASSWYGDSRQQETQYF
TGTGCCAGCAGTTGGTACGGGGACAGCCGTCAACAAGAGACCCAGTACTTC
>TRBV3-1|TRBD1|TRBJ2-7|many
CASSQEQGSYEQYF
TGTGCCAGCAGCCAAGAACAGGGGTCCTACGAGCAGTACTTC
>TRBV6-2/TRBV6-3|.|TRBJ2-2|few
CASSLRGGGQVNTGELFF
TGTGCCAGCAGTTTAAGAGGCGGAGGACAAGTTAACACCGGGGAGCTGTTTTTT
>TRBV4-1|.|TRBJ2-7|.
CASSHIKDNSYEQYF
TGCGCCAGCAGCCACATTAAGGACAACTCCTACGAGCAGTACTTC
>TRBV6-2/TRBV6-3|TRBD1|TRBJ2-2|.
CASTRGQARELFF
TGTGCCAGCACCCGAGGACAGGCCCGGGAGCTGTTTTTT
>TRBV5-1|TRBD1|TRBJ2-2|.
CASRGDRVNTGELFF
TGCGCCAGCAGAGGGGACAGGGTTAACACCGGGGAGCTGTTTTTT